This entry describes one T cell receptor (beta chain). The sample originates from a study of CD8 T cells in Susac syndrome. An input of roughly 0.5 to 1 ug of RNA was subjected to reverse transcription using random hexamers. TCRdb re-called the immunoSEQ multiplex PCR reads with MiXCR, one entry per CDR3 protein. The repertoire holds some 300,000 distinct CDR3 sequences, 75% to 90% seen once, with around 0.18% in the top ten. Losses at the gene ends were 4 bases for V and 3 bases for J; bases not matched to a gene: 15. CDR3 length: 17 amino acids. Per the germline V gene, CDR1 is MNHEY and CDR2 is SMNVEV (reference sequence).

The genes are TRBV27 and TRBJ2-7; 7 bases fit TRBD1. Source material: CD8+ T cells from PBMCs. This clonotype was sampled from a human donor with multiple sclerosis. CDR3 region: CASSSSGQALYYYEQYF. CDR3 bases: TGTGCCAGCAGTTCCTCCGGACAGGCACTTTATTACTACGAGCAGTACTTC.